The entry below gives a single T cell receptor beta chain sequence along with its context. The sample comes from a study of technical replicates of blood from a few donors. This CDR3 spans 15 amino acids. CDR1 and CDR2 (germline): GTSNPN, SVGIG (reference sequence). Deletions cut 2 bases from V and 2 bases from J, with 14 bases between. The data were produced by immunoSEQ multiplex PCR, yet TCRdb's version contains in-frame clones alone and is incomplete. The sample consists of approximately 53,000 clones, 95% to 97% of them appearing once. This chain joins TRBV30 and TRBJ2-3; D possibly corresponds to TRBD1 (6 bases). This receptor was identified in a human donor in good health. The sample comprised T cells isolated from PBMCs. DNA of the CDR3: TGTGCCTGGAGTAGGAACAGGGAACCCACAGATACGCAGTATTTT. This gives the protein CAWSRNREPTDTQYF.